These 8 T cell receptor beta chains came from one sample sequenced in a study of PD-L1 blockade in urothelial cancer. Time point of the sample: peripheral blood 6 weeks after treatment start. The protocol was immunoSEQ multiplex PCR, while the TCRdb copy is restricted to in-frame clones and leaves out a portion. The table lists 35,000 to 45,000 clones, about 89% of them singletons. The specimen was PBMCs, collected around atezolizumab (anti-PD-L1) treatment. The source of these receptors is a man in his 70s with urothelial cancer.

The chain combines TRBV27 with TRBJ1-5, with TRBD1 as a possible D gene (5 bases). The germline V gene encodes CDR1 MNHEY and CDR2 SMNVEV (reference sequence). The CDR3 sequence is 14 residues long. The V end lost 5 bases, the J end lost 5 bases, and 13 bases lay between the germline ends. The CDR3 bases are TGTGCCAGCAGTGAGTTCGGGACTGATCAGCCCCAGCATTTT. Translation gives CASSEFGTDQPQHF.

The V gene is TRBV27, the J gene TRBJ2-7; 8 bases match TRBD2. Losses at the gene ends were 1 base for V and 0 bases for J; bases not matched to a gene: 2. The germline V gene has CDR1 MNHEY and CDR2 SMNVEV (reference sequence). The CDR3 is 15 amino acids. The CDR3 DNA sequence: TGTGCCAGCAGTTTATTTAGCGGGGCCTCCTACGAGCAGTACTTC. It specifies CASSLFSGASYEQYF.

Only a few counts were recorded for this clone. Additional DNA sequences in this sample encode the identical CDR3. This chain joins TRBV10-3 and TRBJ1-5; 7 positions agree with TRBD1. V was pared by 10 bases and J by 5 bases, with 5 bases of the junction left unmatched. The CDR3 spans 12 residues. Germline values: CDR1 ENHRY, CDR2 SYGVKD. CDR3 DNA: TGTGCCACCAGAGGGGGCGATCAGCCCCAGCATTTT. It codes for CATRGGDQPQHF.

The chain carries TRBV5-1 and TRBJ2-1; no firm D call. Trimming cost V 0 bases and J 0 bases, with 7 bases left between them. Germline CDR1 SGHRS, CDR2 YFSETQ. The CDR3 has 15 residues. CDR3 in DNA: TGCGCCAGCAGCTTGGAGTCCGGCTCCTACAATGAGCAGTTCTTC. It encodes CASSLESGSYNEQFF.

CDR3 loop: CASSFLAGVNEQFF. The CDR3 region has the DNA TGTGCCAGCAGCTTCCTAGCGGGAGTCAATGAGCAGTTCTTC. V gene TRBV7-6 combines with J gene TRBJ2-1; 10 nucleotides agree with TRBD2. The CDR3 covers 14 residues. Germline CDR1 is SGHVS and CDR2 is FNYEAQ. V lost 3 bases and J lost 6; bases outside the gene matches: 2. The full variable domain, its missing parts supplied by reference TRBV7-6 and TRBJ2-1, is GAGVSQSPRYKVTKRGQDVALRCDPISGHVSLYWYRQALGQGPEFLTYFNYEAQQDKSGLPNDRFSAERPEGSISTLTIQRTEQRDSAMYRCASSFLAGVNEQFFGPGTRLTVL.

The chain uses TRBV13 and TRBJ2-2, with 9 bases that match TRBD2. The J segment lost 2 bases and the V segment lost 5 bases, leaving 6 bases of the junction unmatched. Per the germline V gene, CDR1 is PRHDT and CDR2 is FYEKMQ (reference sequence). CDR3 size: 16 residues. The CDR3 region is CASSVTSGKNTGELFF. DNA of the CDR3: TGTGCCAGCAGCGTGACTAGCGGCAAAAACACCGGGGAGCTGTTTTTT.

The chain couples TRBV2 to TRBJ2-2; 7 bases line up with TRBD1. Trimming took 4 bases from V and 5 from J; bases not matched to a gene: 4. The germline V gene encodes CDR1 SNHLY and CDR2 FYNNEI. CDR3 length: 14 amino acids. The CDR3 DNA follows: TGTGCCAGCAGTGGAGGGGGCGCAACCGGGGAGCTGTTTTTT. Encoded protein: CASSGGGATGELFF.

This clone was found a few times. The rearrangement joins TRBV27 to TRBJ2-1; 11 nucleotides align to TRBD2. Trimming took 1 base from V and 7 from J; bases not matched to a gene: 6. Per the germline V gene, CDR1 is MNHEY and CDR2 is SMNVEV (reference sequence). The length of the CDR3 is 16 residues. The CDR3 region is CASSLLAGGPWNEQFF. CDR3 coding DNA: TGTGCCAGCAGTTTATTAGCGGGAGGGCCGTGGAATGAGCAGTTCTTC.